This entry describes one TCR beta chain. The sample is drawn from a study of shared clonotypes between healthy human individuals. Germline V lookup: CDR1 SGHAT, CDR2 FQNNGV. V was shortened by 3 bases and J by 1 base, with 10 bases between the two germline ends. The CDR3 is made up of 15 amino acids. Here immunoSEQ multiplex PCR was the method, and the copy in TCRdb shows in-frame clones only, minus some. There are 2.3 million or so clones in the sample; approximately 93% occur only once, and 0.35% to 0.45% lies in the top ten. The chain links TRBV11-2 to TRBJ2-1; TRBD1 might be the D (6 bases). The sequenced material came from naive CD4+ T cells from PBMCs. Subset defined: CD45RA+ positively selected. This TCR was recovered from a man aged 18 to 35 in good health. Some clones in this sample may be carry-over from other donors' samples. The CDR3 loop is CASSFLQGSYNEQFF. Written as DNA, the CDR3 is TGTGCCAGCAGCTTCCTACAGGGTTCCTACAATGAGCAGTTCTTC.